A selection of T cell receptor beta chains follows, all from one sample in a study of shared clonotypes between healthy human individuals. Assay: immunoSEQ multiplex PCR; the TCRdb copy retains only in-frame clones and omits some. This table holds a few million clones, around 94% found once. Sequences were obtained from naive CD4+ T cells sorted from blood. The source of these receptors is a young man in good health. CDR3s include the opening cysteine and the closing phenylalanine or tryptophan. A D gene is named only where the DNA matches it firmly. Where a row states a size, it is once, few, many or the class of an expanded clone; other rows omit it.

size | J | V | D | CDR3 | DNA
NA | TRBJ2-1 | TRBV9 | TRBD2 | CASSVDPTSGGARNEQFF | TGTGCCAGCAGCGTAGACCCCACCAGCGGGGGGGCGCGGAATGAGCAGTTCTTC
once | TRBJ2-7 | TRBV6-5 | NA | CASSYSAVSYEQYF | TGTGCCAGCAGTTACTCGGCCGTGTCCTACGAGCAGTACTTC
NA | TRBJ1-4 | TRBV6-1 | NA | CASSGQSLPNEKLFF | TGTGCCAGCAGTGGACAGTCCTTGCCTAATGAAAAACTGTTTTTT
NA | TRBJ2-6 | TRBV15 | TRBD2 | CATSRDQGLAGFGANVLTF | TGTGCCACCAGCAGAGATCAAGGACTAGCGGGGTTCGGGGCCAACGTCCTGACTTTC
few | TRBJ1-6 | TRBV15 | NA | CATSRDVGDSPLHF | TGTGCCACCAGCAGAGATGTGGGGGATTCACCCCTCCACTTT
NA | TRBJ2-6 | TRBV6-4 | NA | CASSPDEGANVLTF | TGTGCCAGCAGTCCAGATGAAGGGGCCAACGTCCTGACTTTC
NA | TRBJ1-5 | TRBV20-1 | NA | CSAGDQPQHF | TGCAGTGCAGGGGATCAGCCCCAGCATTTT
NA | TRBJ1-2 | TRBV6-5 | NA | CASSYSGRTYGYTF | TGTGCCAGCAGTTACTCTGGGCGTACCTATGGCTACACCTTC
NA | TRBJ2-2 | TRBV15 | NA | CATSREAGVITGELFF | TGTGCCACCAGCAGAGAGGCAGGGGTGATCACCGGGGAGCTGTTTTTT
NA | TRBJ2-7 | TRBV28 | NA | CASSSPGAFRVYEQYF | TGTGCCAGCAGTTCCCCCGGAGCTTTTAGGGTATACGAGCAGTACTTC
NA | TRBJ2-2 | TRBV11-2 | TRBD2 | CASSSAGTITGELFF | TGTGCCAGCAGCTCGGCCGGGACTATTACCGGGGAGCTGTTTTTT
NA | TRBJ1-1 | TRBV5-6 | NA | CASSSGWEPEAFF | TGTGCCAGCAGCTCGGGTTGGGAGCCTGAAGCTTTCTTT
NA | TRBJ2-7 | TRBV5-6 | NA | CASSLNGFSYEQYF | TGTGCCAGCAGCTTGAACGGGTTCTCCTACGAGCAGTACTTC
NA | TRBJ2-7 | TRBV5-6 | NA | CASSRTLSEQYF | TGTGCCAGCAGCAGGACCCTTTCCGAGCAGTACTTC
NA | TRBJ2-3 | TRBV7-2 | TRBD2 | CASSDELAAKTDTQYF | TGTGCCAGCAGCGATGAGCTAGCGGCAAAAACAGATACGCAGTATTTT
NA | TRBJ1-2 | TRBV5-6 | TRBD1 | CASSLGTGVNYGYTF | TGTGCCAGCAGCTTAGGGACAGGAGTGAACTATGGCTACACCTTC
NA | TRBJ2-7 | TRBV29-1 | NA | CSVVGRTYEQYF | TGCAGCGTTGTGGGCAGGACCTACGAGCAGTACTTC
NA | TRBJ2-3 | TRBV19 | TRBD1 | CATAGGAQEDTQYF | TGTGCCACCGCAGGGGGAGCCCAAGAAGATACGCAGTATTTT
NA | TRBJ2-7 | TRBV11-2 | NA | CASRSGFRSYEQYF | TGTGCCAGCCGCTCCGGGTTCCGATCCTACGAGCAGTACTTC
NA | TRBJ2-3 | TRBV15 | TRBD1 | CATSPTGGRTDTQYF | TGTGCCACCAGCCCGACAGGGGGCCGCACAGATACGCAGTATTTT
NA | TRBJ2-6 | TRBV5-1 | NA | CATQQGTGANVLTF | TGCGCCACCCAACAGGGAACCGGGGCCAACGTCCTGACTTTC
once | TRBJ1-3 | TRBV7-2 | NA | CASSTTVGSGNTIYF | TGTGCCAGCTCAACGACAGTAGGCTCTGGAAACACCATATATTTT
NA | TRBJ1-1 | TRBV5-1 | TRBD1 | CASSLAVGTAVTEAFF | TGCGCCAGCAGCTTGGCAGTGGGGACAGCCGTTACTGAAGCTTTCTTT
NA | TRBJ1-5 | TRBV28 | NA | CASTSYSNQPQHF | TGTGCCAGCACCTCATATAGCAATCAGCCCCAGCATTTT
NA | TRBJ1-4 | TRBV7-2 | NA | CASSLRWGLGTNEKLFF | TGTGCCAGCAGCTTACGATGGGGGTTAGGAACTAATGAAAAACTGTTTTTT
NA | TRBJ1-2 | TRBV20-1 | NA | CSARTVYGYTF | TGCAGTGCTAGAACCGTCTATGGCTACACCTTC
once | TRBJ1-1 | TRBV7-2 | NA | CASRPSRVNTEAFF | TGTGCCAGCAGACCTTCCCGGGTGAACACTGAAGCTTTCTTT
NA | TRBJ1-1 | TRBV19 | TRBD1 | CASSTAGTGFSEAFF | TGTGCCAGTAGTACGGCGGGGACAGGGTTTTCTGAAGCTTTCTTT
NA | TRBJ1-3 | TRBV18 | TRBD1 | CASSPPGQGGNTIYF | TGTGCCAGCTCACCACCGGGACAGGGTGGAAACACCATATATTTT
NA | TRBJ1-3 | TRBV12-5 | TRBD1 | CASGLDRGLGNTIYF | TGTGCTAGTGGTCTTGACAGGGGATTAGGAAACACCATATATTTT
NA | TRBJ1-2 | TRBV6-1 | TRBD1 | CASSLDRVGGYTF | TGTGCCAGCAGCCTGGACAGGGTGGGTGGCTACACCTTC
once | TRBJ1-2 | TRBV2 | TRBD1 | CASRSQGQGAF | TGTGCCAGCCGCTCTCAGGGACAGGGAGCCTTC
NA | TRBJ1-6 | TRBV15 | NA | CATSRDRYSPLHF | TGTGCCACCAGCAGAGATAGGTATTCACCCCTCCACTTT
NA | TRBJ1-4 | TRBV30 | NA | CAWSVDRRGEKLFF | TGTGCCTGGAGCGTCGACAGGAGGGGTGAAAAACTGTTTTTT
NA | TRBJ2-2 | TRBV5-4 | NA | CASSLVLTGELFF | TGTGCCAGCAGCTTGGTTCTCACCGGGGAGCTGTTTTTT
few | TRBJ1-1 | TRBV30 | TRBD1 | CAWAPGQGFRAFF | TGTGCCTGGGCCCCGGGACAGGGGTTTCGAGCTTTCTTT
once | TRBJ2-5 | TRBV4-2 | NA | CASSQSQETQYF | TGTGCCAGCAGCCAGAGCCAAGAGACCCAGTACTTC
NA | TRBJ1-3 | TRBV6-1 | NA | CASSEAVASGNTIYF | TGTGCCAGCAGTGAAGCGGTAGCCTCTGGAAACACCATATATTTT
NA | TRBJ2-5 | TRBV5-1 | NA | CASSSIGAGQETQYF | TGCGCCAGCAGCTCGATTGGCGCGGGCCAAGAGACCCAGTACTTC
NA | TRBJ2-1 | TRBV28 | TRBD2 | CASSLLVISGGGEQFF | TGTGCCAGCAGTTTATTGGTCATTAGCGGGGGTGGTGAGCAGTTCTTC
NA | TRBJ2-7 | TRBV10-3 | NA | CAIRGGLSSYEQYF | TGTGCCATCAGGGGAGGACTGAGCTCCTACGAGCAGTACTTC
NA | TRBJ1-5 | TRBV6-5 | NA | CASSYKGGQPQHF | TGTGCCAGCAGTTACAAGGGGGGTCAGCCCCAGCATTTT
few | TRBJ2-7 | TRBV5-5 | TRBD1 | CASSRWTGANEQYF | TGTGCCAGCAGCCGATGGACAGGGGCCAACGAGCAGTACTTC
NA | TRBJ1-1 | TRBV4-3 | NA | CASSQDRDTEAFF | TGCGCCAGCAGCCAAGACAGGGACACTGAAGCTTTCTTT
once | TRBJ2-2 | TRBV10-1 | NA | CASSVARSGELFF | TGCGCCAGCAGTGTTGCGCGTTCCGGGGAGCTGTTTTTT
NA | TRBJ2-3 | TRBV5-1 | TRBD2 | CASSLDGSGRGGTDTQYF | TGCGCCAGCAGCTTGGATGGTAGCGGGAGAGGGGGCACAGATACGCAGTATTTT